What follows is one T cell receptor (beta chain) and its context. Antigen unknown. This sample stems from a study of T-cell reconstitution after alpha-beta-depleted transplantation in children. Preparing the TCRbeta library involved the use of unique molecular identifiers. MiXCR, applied by TCRdb to the PCR reads, yields one record per CDR3 protein. The sample shows about 1,000,000 distinct CDR3 sequences, under 30% of them seen only once. Notes on the study in general: Alpha-beta T cells about two months after transplant reportedly derived from several hundred expanded graft clones. Most T-cell counts and diversity one year after the transplant came from T cells that were newly produced.

Trimming left V 5 bases short and J 6 bases short, with 14 bases between. The CDR3 covers 14 residues. Germline V gene lookup returns CDR1 SGHDN and CDR2 FVKESK. The receptor comes from a boy younger than two who had a stem cell transplant for SCID, so the T cells may come from the graft donor. The sample here was PBMCs, mostly from graft donor cells, taken 360 days after TCRalphabeta/CD19-depleted stem cell transplant. The V and J genes are TRBV14 and TRBJ2-1, with a weak D call TRBD2 (6 bases). The CDR3 loop reads CASSTLGGRNEQFF. In DNA, the CDR3 is TGTGCCAGCAGCACACTCGGGGGACGCAATGAGCAGTTCTTC.